The TCR beta chain described here comes from a study of cytomegalovirus exposure and HLA in healthy donors. Regarding the study as a whole: Specific recognition of CMV antigens was confirmed in vitro for a few chains (all CMV-associated). Later analysis reportedly placed an Asian-associated ancestry cluster below the roughly 630-donor mean in N-insertions. The authors later found TCR association rates varying by HLA locus, with DRB1 most and HLA-C fewest.

The germline V gene encodes CDR1 SGHRS and CDR2 YFSETQ. Trimming removed 0 bases from V and 0 bases from J, with 16 bases in between. The CDR3 has 19 residues. Each donor's status was that of a healthy bone marrow donor. The PCR was carried out with 60 Vbeta primers and 13 Jbeta primers. Generated by immunoSEQ multiplex PCR, the TCRdb table keeps only in-frame clones and is missing some. The table shows over 100,000 clones, with over 65% occurring only once. This clone was detected once. What it binds is not known. The receptor's source is a woman aged 25 to 45 in good health and CMV-seropositive. The sample was PBMCs. V usage is TRBV5-1 and J usage is TRBJ2-6; possibly TRBD1 for D (6 bases). The CDR3 DNA follows: TGCGCCAGCAGCTTGGGGCTCGACAGGAGGACCTCTGGGGCCAACGTCCTGACTTTC. This translates into CASSLGLDRRTSGANVLTF.